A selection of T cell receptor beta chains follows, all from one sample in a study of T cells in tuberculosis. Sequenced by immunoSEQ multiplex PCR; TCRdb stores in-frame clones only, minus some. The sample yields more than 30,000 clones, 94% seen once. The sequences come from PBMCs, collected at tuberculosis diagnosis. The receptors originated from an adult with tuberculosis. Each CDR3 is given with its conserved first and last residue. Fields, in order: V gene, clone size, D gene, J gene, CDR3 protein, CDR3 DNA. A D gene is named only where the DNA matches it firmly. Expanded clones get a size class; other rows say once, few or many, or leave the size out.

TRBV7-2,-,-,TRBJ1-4,CASSTQYGAGEKLFF,TGTGCCAGCAGCACACAATATGGGGCAGGGGAAAAACTGTTTTTT
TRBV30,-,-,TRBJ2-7,CAWSLSGSDEQYF,TGTGCCTGGAGCCTGTCAGGGTCCGACGAGCAGTACTTC
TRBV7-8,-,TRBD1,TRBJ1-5,CASSYRGLGTGQPQHF,TGTGCCAGCAGCTACAGGGGGCTTGGGACTGGGCAGCCCCAGCATTTT
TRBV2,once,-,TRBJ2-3,CASSRHPPYSNTDTQYF,TGTGCCAGCAGCAGACACCCACCCTATAGTAACACAGATACGCAGTATTTT
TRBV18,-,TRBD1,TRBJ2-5,CASSRGQQETQYF,TGTGCCAGCTCACGGGGACAGCAAGAGACCCAGTACTTC
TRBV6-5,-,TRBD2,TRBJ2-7,CASRPSAGAGVEQYF,TGTGCCAGCAGACCCAGTGCTGGGGCGGGGGTCGAGCAGTACTTC
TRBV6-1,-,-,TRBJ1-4,CASSEVRQGNEKLFF,TGTGCCAGCAGTGAGGTACGGCAGGGTAATGAAAAACTGTTTTTT
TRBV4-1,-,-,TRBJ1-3,CASSQRRAGNTIYF,TGCGCCAGCAGCCAGAGGAGGGCGGGAAACACCATATATTTT
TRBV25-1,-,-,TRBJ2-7,CATETVAYEQYF,TGTGCCACCGAGACAGTCGCCTACGAGCAGTACTTC
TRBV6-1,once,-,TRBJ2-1,CASSWKSDNEQFF,TGTGCCAGCAGCTGGAAAAGCGACAATGAGCAGTTCTTC
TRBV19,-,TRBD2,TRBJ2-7,CASSIGEGDEQYF,TGTGCCAGTAGTATCGGGGAGGGAGACGAGCAGTACTTC
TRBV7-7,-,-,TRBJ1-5,CASSVGGGDQPQHF,TGTGCCAGCAGCGTAGGGGGGGGTGACCAGCCCCAGCATTTT
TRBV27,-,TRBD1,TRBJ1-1,CASSLTGTGVPEAFF,TGTGCCAGCAGTTTAACCGGGACAGGGGTCCCTGAAGCTTTCTTT
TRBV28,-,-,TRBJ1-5,CASTGAGDSNQPQHF,TGTGCCAGCACTGGAGCGGGGGACAGCAATCAGCCCCAGCATTTT
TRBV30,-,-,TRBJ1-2,CAWSVRGNYGYTF,TGTGCCTGGAGTGTACGGGGGAACTATGGCTACACCTTC
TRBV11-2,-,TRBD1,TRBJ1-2,CASSWGSGTGTNYGYTF,TGTGCCAGCAGCTGGGGTTCCGGGACAGGAACTAACTATGGCTACACCTTC
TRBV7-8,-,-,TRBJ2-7,CASSLVQGIKEQYF,TGTGCCAGCAGCTTAGTGCAGGGGATTAAAGAGCAGTACTTC
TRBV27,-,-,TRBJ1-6,CASSLSGNSPLHF,TGTGCCAGCAGTTTATCCGGGAATTCACCCCTCCACTTT
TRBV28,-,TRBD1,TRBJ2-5,CASSLTDRGTETQYF,TGTGCCAGCAGCTTAACTGACAGGGGAACAGAGACCCAGTACTTC
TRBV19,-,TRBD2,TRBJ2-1,CASSIPTPRLAGNYNEQFF,TGTGCCAGTAGTATCCCCACCCCACGACTAGCGGGAAACTACAATGAGCAGTTCTTC
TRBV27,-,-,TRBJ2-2,CASRAQGLNTGELFF,TGTGCCAGCAGGGCCCAGGGACTTAACACCGGGGAGCTGTTTTTT
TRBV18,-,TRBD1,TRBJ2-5,CASSHSPGQGGTQYF,TGTGCCAGCTCACATTCTCCGGGACAGGGGGGGACCCAGTACTTC
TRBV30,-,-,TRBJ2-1,CAWRQGTYNEQFF,TGTGCCTGGAGACAGGGGACTTACAATGAGCAGTTCTTC
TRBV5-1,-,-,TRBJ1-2,CASSQNQGGANGYTF,TGCGCCAGCAGCCAGAACCAAGGCGGGGCGAACGGCTACACCTTC
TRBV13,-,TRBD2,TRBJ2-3,CASSSLAGGRDTQYF,TGTGCCAGCAGCTCCCTAGCGGGGGGCCGGGATACGCAGTATTTT
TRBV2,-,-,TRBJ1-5,CASSGSRDNQPQHF,TGTGCCAGCAGTGGGAGCAGGGACAATCAGCCCCAGCATTTT
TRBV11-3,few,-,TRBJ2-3,CASSARLASDTQYF,TGTGCCAGCAGCGCCCGTTTGGCTTCAGATACGCAGTATTTT
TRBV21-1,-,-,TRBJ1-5,CASSSRPREHQPQHF,TGTGCCAGCAGCTCGCGTCCCCGGGAACATCAGCCCCAGCATTTT
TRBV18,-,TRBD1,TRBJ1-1,CASSGRTGKAFF,TGTGCCAGCTCAGGACGGACAGGGAAAGCTTTCTTT
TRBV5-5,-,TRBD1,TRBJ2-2,CASSLRDSSNGELFF,TGTGCCAGCAGCCTCCGGGACAGCTCTAACGGGGAGCTGTTTTTT
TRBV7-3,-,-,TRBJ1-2,CASSLTGGGSAYGYTF,TGTGCCAGCAGCTTAACGGGTGGTGGGAGTGCCTATGGCTACACCTTC
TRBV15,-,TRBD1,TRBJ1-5,CATSRGDSKNQPQHF,TGTGCCACCAGCAGAGGGGACAGTAAAAATCAGCCCCAGCATTTT
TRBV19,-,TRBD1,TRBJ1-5,CASKNDRAAFQPQHF,TGTGCCAGTAAAAACGACAGGGCCGCGTTTCAGCCCCAGCATTTT
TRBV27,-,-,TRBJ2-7,CASSLKDSGHYEQYF,TGTGCCAGCAGTTTGAAGGACAGCGGCCACTACGAGCAGTACTTC
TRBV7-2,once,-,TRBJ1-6,CASSRPGGHGSPLHF,TGTGCCAGCAGCCGGCCCGGCGGGCACGGATCACCCCTCCACTTT
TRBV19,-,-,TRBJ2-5,CASSISAIGETQYF,TGTGCCAGTAGTATTTCAGCGATTGGGGAGACCCAGTACTTC
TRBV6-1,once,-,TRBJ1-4,CAGGQLAGEKLFF,TGTGCCGGAGGACAGCTGGCTGGAGAAAAACTGTTTTTT
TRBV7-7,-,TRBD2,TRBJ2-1,CASSLAAGGGNEQFF,TGTGCCAGCAGCTTAGCAGCGGGGGGTGGCAATGAGCAGTTCTTC
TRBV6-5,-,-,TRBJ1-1,CASTHMSAGNTEAFF,TGTGCCAGCACCCACATGTCCGCAGGAAACACTGAAGCTTTCTTT
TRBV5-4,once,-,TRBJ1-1,CASSLQGRSRNTEAFF,TGTGCCAGCAGCCTACAGGGACGATCGAGGAACACTGAAGCTTTCTTT
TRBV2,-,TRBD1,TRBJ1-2,CASRSGTAKGGYTF,TGTGCCAGCAGATCCGGGACAGCAAAAGGGGGCTACACCTTC
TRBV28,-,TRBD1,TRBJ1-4,CASRSGQGGEKLFF,TGTGCCAGCAGGTCGGGACAGGGGGGTGAAAAACTGTTTTTT